This T cell receptor beta chain emerged from a study of technical replicates of blood from a handful of donors. V was trimmed by 2 bases and J by 4 bases, leaving 4 bases between them. The CDR3 spans 12 residues. Germline values: CDR1 SEHNR, CDR2 FQNEAQ (reference sequence). Sequencing used immunoSEQ multiplex PCR; TCRdb keeps in-frame clones, though not all of them. In the table there are around 80,000 clones, roughly 98% of which are singletons. The TCR comes from a human donor in good health. Sequencing was performed on T cells isolated from PBMCs. The chain carries TRBV7-9 and TRBJ2-3; D gene unclear. CDR3 sequence (DNA): TGTGCCAGCAGCTTAACGGCAGATACGCAGTATTTT. This translates into CASSLTADTQYF.